Following are 32 T cell receptor beta chains from one sample sequenced in a study of lymphopenia after photon versus proton radiotherapy. Data came from immunoSEQ multiplex PCR; TCRdb stores just in-frame clones and leaves some out. Of approximately 21,000 clones in the sample, 85% were seen once. Sequencing was performed on peripheral blood, taken from a patient treated with photon-based radiotherapy. The receptors here all came from a man between 60 and 75 years old with pancreatic cancer.

The genes are TRBV5-1 and TRBJ2-6; 10 bases fit TRBD1. V gave up 0 bases and J gave up 0 bases; unmatched junction bases: 3. The CDR3 runs to 18 residues. In germline, CDR1 is SGHRS, CDR2 YFSETQ. The DNA for the CDR3 is TGCGCCAGCAGCTTGGTGGGGACAGGGGCCTCTGGGGCCAACGTCCTGACTTTC. Translation gives CASSLVGTGASGANVLTF.

V gene TRBV5-6 combines with J gene TRBJ1-4, with D tentatively TRBD1 (6 bases). Trimming shortened V by 0 bases and J by 7 bases, and 19 bases separated the two germline ends. CDR3 length equals 17 residues. Germline values: CDR1 SGHDT, CDR2 YYEEEE. This CDR3 is CASSLATGFRSSEKLFF. For the CDR3, the DNA is TGTGCCAGCAGCTTGGCAACAGGGTTTCGGTCTTCTGAAAAACTGTTTTTT.

This clone came up once. The V gene is TRBV15, the J gene TRBJ2-1; D might be TRBD2 (6 bases). V was cut by 0 bases and J by 11 bases, with 11 bases left in between. Germline CDR1 and CDR2: LNHNV and YYDKDF (reference sequence). The CDR3 runs to 13 residues. The CDR3 DNA sequence: TGTGCCACCAGCAGAGATTCGGAGGGCCAGCAGTTCTTC. Translated, it gives CATSRDSEGQQFF.

The genes are TRBV7-9 and TRBJ2-1; D is possibly TRBD1 (5 bases). The germline V and J ends were trimmed by 0 bases and 4 bases, with 7 bases remaining between them. CDR3 length: 14 residues. Germline V lookup: CDR1 SEHNR, CDR2 FQNEAQ (reference sequence). The DNA for the CDR3 is TGTGCCAGCAGCTTAGCGCAGGGTTACAATGAGCAGTTCTTC. It yields the protein CASSLAQGYNEQFF.

The V and J genes are TRBV2 and TRBJ1-1; no clear D. This CDR3 is built from 15 residues. The germline V gene encodes CDR1 SNHLY and CDR2 FYNNEI. The germline V and J ends were trimmed by 7 bases and 4 bases, with 19 bases remaining between them. Written as DNA, the CDR3 is TGTGCCAGCACGTTTGAGGGAGGTGGCGGCACTGAAGCTTTCTTT. This translates into CASTFEGGGGTEAFF.

The chain employs TRBV6-1 and TRBJ1-1, with D uncertain. The V gene's germline CDR1 is MNHNS and CDR2 SASEGT. The CDR3 consists of 13 residues. With 6 bases removed from V and 3 bases from J, the gap between germline ends came to 11 bases. CDR3 coding DNA: TGTGCCAGCAGAACCGGACCATACACTGAAGCTTTCTTT. The encoded protein is CASRTGPYTEAFF.

The chain links TRBV6-1 to TRBJ1-2, with 7 bases aligning to TRBD1. CDR3 size: 13 residues. Trimming cost V 6 bases and J 6 bases; bases outside gene matches: 7. CDR1 is MNHNS and CDR2 is SASEGT in the germline V gene. The CDR3 reads CASRTTGPDGYTF. CDR3 nucleotide sequence: TGTGCCAGCAGAACGACAGGGCCTGATGGCTACACCTTC.

The rearrangement links TRBV7-2 to TRBJ2-5, with 8 bases identical to TRBD2. The CDR3 loop spans 15 amino acids. Trimming cost V 6 bases and J 1 base; bases outside gene matches: 7. CDR1 and CDR2 from the germline V gene are SGHTA and FQGNSA. CDR3 nucleotide sequence: TGTGCCAGCAGTATAGCGGGGCCGACCCAAGAGACCCAGTACTTC. Residues: CASSIAGPTQETQYF.

The chain has TRBV19 and TRBJ2-2, with D maybe TRBD1 (6 bases). V was clipped by 5 bases and J by 0 bases, with 7 bases between them. There are 14 residues in the CDR3. Germline CDR1 is LNHDA and CDR2 is SQIVND (reference sequence). CDR3 DNA sequence: TGTGCCAGTAGTTGGACAGCGAACACCGGGGAGCTGTTTTTT. Its protein is CASSWTANTGELFF.

The chain uses TRBV9 and TRBJ2-2; no reliable D call. Germline-derived CDR1 and CDR2 are SGDLS and YYNGEE. CDR3 length equals 15 residues. V lost 0 bases to trimming and J lost 2 bases, with 8 bases between them. CDR3 sequence: CASSVGSANTGELFF. The CDR3 bases are TGTGCCAGCAGCGTAGGAAGCGCAAACACCGGGGAGCTGTTTTTT.

This rearrangement joins TRBV19 to TRBJ2-6; 15 nucleotides agree with TRBD2. The V and J ends lost 3 bases and 1 base, in that order; junction bases with no gene match: 1. This CDR3 has 18 residues. CDR1 and CDR2 from the germline V gene are LNHDA and SQIVND (reference sequence). The DNA of the CDR3 is TGTGCCAGTAGTATGGGACTAGCGGGGGGATCTGGGGCCAACGTCCTGACTTTC. Its translation: CASSMGLAGGSGANVLTF.

The rearrangement links TRBV4-3 to TRBJ2-3; 9 nucleotides agree with TRBD2. V was clipped by 0 bases and J by 2 bases; unmatched bases: 9. This CDR3 has 18 amino acids. Germline assignment: CDR1 LGHNA and CDR2 YSLEER. This CDR3 reads CASSQDWISGGLTDTQYF. CDR3 in DNA: TGCGCCAGCAGCCAAGATTGGATTAGCGGGGGCCTCACAGATACGCAGTATTTT.

V gene TRBV6-6 combines with J gene TRBJ2-7; tentatively, D is TRBD2 (6 bases). The V end lost 0 bases, the J end lost 0 bases, and 9 bases lay between the germline ends. This CDR3 contains 15 residues. The V gene's germline CDR1 is MNHNY and CDR2 SVGAGI (reference sequence). For the CDR3, the DNA is TGTGCCAGCAGTTACTCGGCGGGGAACTCCTACGAGCAGTACTTC. Amino acids: CASSYSAGNSYEQYF.

This chain links TRBV7-9 with TRBJ1-4; D is undetermined. Germline assignment: CDR1 SEHNR and CDR2 FQNEAQ (reference sequence). The CDR3 runs 15 residues. V lost 3 bases to trimming and J lost 3 bases, with 11 bases between them. CDR3 DNA sequence: TGTGCCAGCAGCTTCTTCGAGCAAGCTAATGAAAAACTGTTTTTT. This translates into CASSFFEQANEKLFF.

This clone is a singleton in its sample. The chain is built from TRBV5-5 and TRBJ1-5, with D perhaps TRBD1 (6 bases). The germline CDR1 and CDR2 sequences are SGHKS and YYEKEE (reference sequence). The CDR3 spans 14 residues. V lost 2 bases and J 6 bases, leaving 12 bases between the germline ends. The CDR3 spells CASSLQGGGQPQHF. The CDR3 region has the DNA TGTGCCAGCAGCTTACAAGGGGGTGGTCAGCCCCAGCATTTT.

V and J are TRBV30 and TRBJ1-4, with 7 bases aligning to TRBD1. Germline V gives CDR1 GTSNPN, CDR2 SVGIG (reference sequence). CDR3 length equals 13 residues. V dropped 3 bases and J dropped 6; count of bases not matched to a gene: 4. The CDR3 spells CAWRGQSHEKLFF. CDR3 bases: TGTGCCTGGAGGGGACAGTCCCATGAAAAACTGTTTTTT.

The chain combines TRBV2 with TRBJ1-6; no definite D call. Germline loops: CDR1 SNHLY, CDR2 FYNNEI. Trimming removed 2 bases at V and 7 bases at J, with 6 bases between. The CDR3 runs to 13 residues. CDR3 loop: CASSEWLNSPLHF. The CDR3, as DNA: TGTGCCAGCAGTGAATGGTTGAATTCACCCCTCCACTTT. Supplemented by reference TRBV2 and TRBJ1-6, the full variable domain reads EPEVTQTPSHQVTQMGQEVILRCVPISNHLYFYWYRQILGQKVEFLVSFYNNEISEKSEIFDDQFSVERPDGSNFTLKIRSTKLEDSAMYFCASSEWLNSPLHFGNGTRLTVT.

This clone has a handful of counts. The rearrangement joins TRBV11-2 to TRBJ1-1; unclear D gene. The CDR3 covers 13 residues. V shed 3 bases and J shed 1 base, with 6 bases lying between them. CDR1 and CDR2 (germline): SGHAT, FQNNGV. The DNA for the CDR3 is TGTGCCAGCAGCTTGCTGGGGAACACTGAAGCTTTCTTT. Translating it yields CASSLLGNTEAFF.

The chain carries TRBV5-1 and TRBJ2-3, with 7 bases identical to TRBD2. Trimming took 6 bases from V and 3 from J; bases not matched to a gene: 7. Germline assignment: CDR1 SGHRS and CDR2 YFSETQ. The CDR3 covers 14 residues. The DNA for the CDR3 is TGCGCCAGCAAGGAGTTGGGAGGGACAGATACGCAGTATTTT. Encoded protein: CASKELGGTDTQYF.

The chain has TRBV5-6 and TRBJ1-1, with TRBD1 as a possible D gene (5 bases). In germline, CDR1 is SGHDT, CDR2 YYEEEE. Between the trimmed V and J ends, which lost 0 bases and 6 bases, there was a span of 12 bases. The CDR3 covers 14 residues. Here the CDR3 DNA reads TGTGCCAGCAGCTTGGTTCCAGGGAGGGCTGAAGCTTTCTTT. Translated, it gives CASSLVPGRAEAFF.

This clone was seen once. The chain combines TRBV19 with TRBJ1-5; TRBD1 might be the D (5 bases). Germline V gene data show CDR1 as LNHDA and CDR2 as SQIVND (reference sequence). Trimming stripped 5 bases from V and 7 bases from J, with 21 bases between. The CDR3 length is 16 residues. The CDR3 bases are TGTGCCAGTAGTGACCCTCTCCGGGACCGGGGGCAGCCCCAGCATTTT. Residues: CASSDPLRDRGQPQHF.

This rearrangement joins TRBV19 to TRBJ1-1; D is undetermined. The length of the CDR3 is 12 residues. The germline V and J ends were trimmed by 9 bases and 1 base, with 9 bases remaining between them. Germline V gene lookup returns CDR1 LNHDA and CDR2 SQIVND (reference sequence). DNA for the CDR3: TGTGCCAGCAAAGATCCGAACACTGAAGCTTTCTTT. Translated: CASKDPNTEAFF. The full variable domain, rest sourced from reference TRBV19 and TRBJ1-1, is DGGITQSPKYLFRKEGQNVTLSCEQNLNHDAMYWYRQDPGQGLRLIYYSQIVNDFQKGDIAEGYSVSREKKESFPLTVTSAQKNPTAFYLCASKDPNTEAFFGQGTRLTVV.

This chain uses TRBV12-5 with TRBJ2-7; 10 nucleotides line up with TRBD1. From germline, CDR1 is LGHNT and CDR2 FRNRAP. The CDR3 runs to 14 residues. J gave up 4 bases and V 3 bases, and 3 bases lay outside the gene matches. For the CDR3, the DNA is TGTGCTAGTGGTTTCTGGACAGGGGGGTACGAGCAGTACTTC. This translates into CASGFWTGGYEQYF.

There are a few counts of this clone. This sequence joins TRBV14 and TRBJ1-6; 7 bases are shared with TRBD1. Germline CDR1 is SGHDN and CDR2 is FVKESK. V lost 5 bases to trimming and J lost 7 bases; unmatched junction nucleotides: 5. The CDR3 spans 14 residues. The CDR3 DNA reads TGTGCCAGCAGCTACGACAGGGAAAATTCACCCCTCCACTTT. Translated: CASSYDRENSPLHF.

The genes are TRBV30 and TRBJ2-7; unclear D gene. Trimming shortened V by 5 bases and J by 2 bases, and 16 bases separated the two germline ends. The CDR3 contains 14 residues. CDR1 is GTSNPN and CDR2 is SVGIG in the germline V gene (reference sequence). The CDR3 region is CAWGKGIRPYEQYF. For the CDR3, the DNA is TGTGCCTGGGGGAAAGGGATCAGGCCCTACGAGCAGTACTTC.

The chain recombines TRBV2 with TRBJ2-2; D is unclear. V lost 10 bases, J lost 3 bases, and 9 bases lay in between. This CDR3 is built from 12 residues. CDR1 and CDR2 (germline): SNHLY, FYNNEI. CDR3 in DNA: TGTGCCACGGGTGCTGACACCGGGGAGCTGTTTTTT. Protein: CATGADTGELFF.

The gene calls are TRBV6-5 and TRBJ2-5, with D unclear. The V gene's germline CDR1 is MNHEY and CDR2 SVGAGI. This CDR3 is built from 13 residues. The V gene lost 5 bases and the J gene lost 7 bases, with 14 bases spanning the gap. The CDR3 coding sequence is TGTGCCAGCAGTCCTGACTTCTTTCGGACCCAGTACTTC. It translates to CASSPDFFRTQYF.

As DNA, the CDR3 is TGTGCCAGCAGCTTAGATGGTGGGAACACTGAAGCTTTCTTT. Amino acids: CASSLDGGNTEAFF. The chain recombines TRBV11-2 with TRBJ1-1; D gene uncertain. This CDR3 spans 14 amino acids. Germline CDR1 reads SGHAT; CDR2 reads FQNNGV. Trimming pared 0 bases from V and 1 base from J, leaving 6 bases between.

The V and J genes are TRBV5-1 and TRBJ1-1, with 9 bases fitting TRBD1. The germline V gene encodes CDR1 SGHRS and CDR2 YFSETQ. The length of the CDR3 is 14 residues. Trimming removed 2 bases from V and 4 bases from J; junction bases left unmatched: 3. The CDR3 DNA is TGCGCCAGCAGCTTTGCGGGACAGGGCACTGAAGCTTTCTTT. This translates into CASSFAGQGTEAFF.

This sequence joins TRBV6-1 and TRBJ2-5; D is unresolved. This CDR3 spans 13 amino acids. From germline, CDR1 is MNHNS and CDR2 SASEGT. Trimming took 6 bases from V and 5 from J, leaving 13 bases between them. CDR3: CASRRRAVETQYF. In DNA, the CDR3 is TGTGCCAGCAGGCGTCGGGCGGTCGAGACCCAGTACTTC.

On this clone: Compared with germline, one end of the junction differs, possibly owing to a read error. DNA of the CDR3: TGCGCCAGCAGCCAAGATCATCAGGGTAACTATGGCCACACCTTC. Translation: CASSQDHQGNYGHTF. The gene calls are TRBV4-3 and TRBJ1-2; possible D gene TRBD1, 5 bases. This CDR3 spans 15 amino acids. Germline-derived CDR1 and CDR2 are LGHNA and YSLEER.

The chain links TRBV9 to TRBJ2-7; D may be TRBD1 (5 bases). Germline loops: CDR1 SGDLS, CDR2 YYNGEE. V was clipped by 0 bases and J by 4 bases, with 11 bases between them. This CDR3 is 14 amino acids long. The CDR3 loop reads CASSVAVGPYEQYF. The CDR3 DNA reads as TGTGCCAGCAGCGTAGCTGTGGGGCCTTACGAGCAGTACTTC.